This T cell receptor (beta chain) was recorded in a study of fetal regulatory T cell absence and autoimmunity (dated by TCRdb to 2015 to 2018). For the study in its entirety: Autoimmunity of the exocrine pancreas was seen in the IPEX patients even though clinical diabetes was absent.

Overall results and qualifications from the work: TRB gene family usage was found to be broadly similar between cord blood and pancreas and to resemble published neonatal and adult repertoires. Compared with cord blood, the pancreas TCR compartment showed significant oligoclonal enrichment, and some top clones were enriched more than 100-fold. The oligoclonal enrichment was interpreted as support for antigen-driven autoimmunity occurring in the pancreas before birth in IPEX syndrome.

Repertoire sequencing was done on genomic DNA taken from frozen pancreas tissue. The DNeasy Blood and Tissue Kit was used to extract about 1.7-3.1 ug of genomic DNA from umbilical cord blood or frozen pancreas. Worth noting for this clone: What antigen it recognizes has not been identified. No much larger clone exists at a distance of one base, and base qualities are not known.

Including the terminal cysteine and phenylalanine, the CDR3 comprises 14 residues. The CDR3 DNA has 42 bases and is translated from base 1. V and J are truncated by 3 bases and 6 bases respectively, leaving an intervening sequence of 15 bases. The germline V gene yields SGHDN for CDR1 and FVKESK for CDR2. On the immunoSEQ human TCRbeta survey platform, TCRbeta CDR3 regions were amplified and barcoded with a two-step multiplex PCR. Sequencing of the libraries was done on Illumina instruments, and IgH was sequenced in parallel from the same samples. Per the authors' processing: Raw reads were filtered against IMGT V, D, J definitions and binned by a nearest-neighbor algorithm to remove PCR and sequencing errors. A clone was defined as an identical nucleotide sequence, and differential abundance between tissues was tested with a Fisher exact test for each clone using a pFDR threshold of p<0.01. A minimum inclusion filter of 10 in either sample excluded clones with frequencies too low for statistical inference. Pairwise clonal comparisons used the immunoSEQ Analyzer, and gene family usage was assessed with IMGT tools. Sourced from immuneACCESS, this table was stored by TCRdb with only in-frame sequences that have V and J called. A share of the clones is absent; for the studies checked, an unresolved V gene accounts for under half, and the remainder has no known explanation. Clonal size and the V and J genes are those of that table, whereas D and trimming came from the DNA. The table for this sample lists around 100,000 clones; about three quarters of them were counted only once. The biggest ten clones account for roughly 2% of the sample.

The chain joins TRBV14 to TRBJ2-7, with a tentative D gene TRBD2 over 5 matching bases. This sequence originates from a male donor with IPEX syndrome. The sequenced sample consisted of pancreas tissue. CDR3 protein: CASSHTRVDGEQYF. The sequenced DNA is TGTGCCAGCAGCCATACTAGGGTAGACGGCGAGCAGTACTTC.